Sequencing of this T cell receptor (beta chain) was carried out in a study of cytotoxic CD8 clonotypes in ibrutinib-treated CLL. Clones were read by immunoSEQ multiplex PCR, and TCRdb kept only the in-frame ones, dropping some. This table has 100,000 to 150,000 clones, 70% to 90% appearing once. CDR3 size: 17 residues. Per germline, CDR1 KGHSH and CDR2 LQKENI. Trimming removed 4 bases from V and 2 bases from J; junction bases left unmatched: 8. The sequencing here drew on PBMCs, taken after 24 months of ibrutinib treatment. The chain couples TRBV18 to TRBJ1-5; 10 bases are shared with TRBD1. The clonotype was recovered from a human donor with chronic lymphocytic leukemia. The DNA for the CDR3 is TGTGCCAGCTCACGAGGACAGGGGGGACCCGGCAATCAGCCCCAGCATTTT. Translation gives CASSRGQGGPGNQPQHF.